A single sample is the source of the 32 T cell receptor beta chains below, sequenced in a study of T cell clusters in autoimmune cytopenias. TRB rearrangements were amplified by touch-down multiplex PCR with mixed TRB-A/B primers. For each CDR3 protein, TCRdb gives one entry from its re-call of the multiplex PCR reads, without DNA. Here the sample table reports about 5,000 distinct CDR3 sequences. TRB was amplified from about 260 ng of peripheral blood genomic DNA per sample. The specimen sequenced was peripheral blood. Source of these receptors: a human donor with an autoimmune cytopenia or autoimmune hepatitis (not recorded which).

This sequence joins TRBV6-1 and TRBJ2-7; TCRdb's assignment of TRBD2 cannot be checked, as there is no DNA. The CDR3 runs to 12 residues. Germline V gene lookup returns CDR1 MNHNS and CDR2 SASEGT. The CDR3 spells CASRGGPYEQYF.

Judged by frequency, this clonotype is medium-sized. The chain has TRBV7-9 and TRBJ2-7; TCRdb gives TRBD2 as the D gene, but with no DNA this cannot be confirmed. The CDR3 length is 14 residues. Germline V gene lookup returns CDR1 SEHNR and CDR2 FQNEAQ (reference sequence). The CDR3 here is CASSLSSGLYEQYF. Complete variable domain (other parts from reference TRBV7-9 and TRBJ2-7): DTGVSQNPRHKITKRGQNVTFRCDPISEHNRLYWYRQTLGQGPEFLTYFQNEAQLEKSRLLSDRFSAERPKGSFSTLEIQRTEQGDSAMYLCASSLSSGLYEQYFGPGTRLTVT.

V and J are TRBV5-1 and TRBJ1-2. This CDR3 region has 17 residues. Germline CDR1 is SGHRS and CDR2 is YFSETQ. The CDR3 loop is CASSLEGGNYANYGYTF.

In terms of frequency, this clonotype is medium-sized (0.01 to 0.1%). V usage is TRBV20-1 and J usage is TRBJ2-1; TCRdb's D call of TRBD1 is untestable without DNA. Looked up from germline, CDR1 is DFQATT and CDR2 is SNEGSKA (reference sequence). The CDR3 is 14 residues long. The CDR3 here is CSARAGTRRNEQFF.

This rearrangement joins TRBV20-1 to TRBJ2-3; TCRdb gives TRBD2 as the D gene, but with no DNA this cannot be confirmed. This CDR3 region has 14 residues. CDR1 and CDR2 (germline): DFQATT, SNEGSKA (reference sequence). CDR3 in amino acids: CSARGGLGTDTQYF.

Judged by frequency, this clonotype is medium-sized. V usage is TRBV20-1 and J usage is TRBJ2-7; TCRdb's D call of TRBD1 is untestable without DNA. CDR3 length: 14 residues. CDR1 DFQATT and CDR2 SNEGSKA come from the germline V gene (reference sequence). This CDR3 is CSARDQGGMYEQYF.

The chain has TRBV6-1 and TRBJ1-5; TCRdb's assignment of TRBD1 cannot be checked, as there is no DNA. Germline loops: CDR1 MNHNS, CDR2 SASEGT. This CDR3 contains 14 residues. Here the CDR3 reads CASQGQYSNQPQHF.

V usage is TRBV5-1 and J usage is TRBJ2-5; TCRdb lists TRBD1, though no DNA is available to test this call. The germline V gene encodes CDR1 SGHRS and CDR2 YFSETQ. The CDR3 totals 16 residues. CDR3 region: CASSLGRTGGQETQYF.

This clonotype is classed as medium-sized by frequency. This sequence joins TRBV7-9 and TRBJ2-2; TCRdb lists TRBD1, though no DNA is available to test this call. The CDR3 sequence is 13 residues long. The germline CDR1 and CDR2 sequences are SEHNR and FQNEAQ (reference sequence). CDR3 region: CARSTGYTGELFF.

This sequence joins TRBV10-3 and TRBJ1-1; TCRdb returns TRBD1, unconfirmable since there is no DNA. Looked up from germline, CDR1 is ENHRY and CDR2 is SYGVKD. This CDR3 has 13 amino acids. CDR3 residues: CAVRGRGDTEAFF.

The chain has TRBV12-3 or TRBV12-4 and TRBJ1-4; the D call from TCRdb, TRBD1, cannot be confirmed without DNA. CDR3 size: 17 residues. This CDR3 reads CASSRDRAPSTNEKLFF.

The V gene is TRBV7-2, the J gene TRBJ2-7; TCRdb lists TRBD1, though no DNA is available to test this call. The CDR3 covers 14 residues. The germline CDR1 and CDR2 sequences are SGHTA and FQGNSA. The CDR3 sequence: CASSWGMGVTEQYF.

Judged by frequency, this clonotype is medium-sized. V usage is TRBV7-6 and J usage is TRBJ2-3; no DNA is available, so the TRBD2 call from TCRdb remains unchecked. CDR1 is SGHVS and CDR2 is FNYEAQ in the germline V gene. The CDR3 runs to 17 residues. The CDR3 protein is CASSLGGSSGAPDTQYF.

This clonotype is medium-sized by frequency. The chain carries TRBV11-3 and TRBJ2-4; TCRdb returns TRBD1, unconfirmable since there is no DNA. Germline V gene lookup returns CDR1 SGHNT and CDR2 YENEEA. The CDR3 runs to 15 residues. The CDR3 protein is CASSLAAGTENIQYF.

The rearrangement joins TRBV10-3 to TRBJ1-2; the D call from TCRdb, TRBD1, cannot be confirmed without DNA. In germline, CDR1 is ENHRY, CDR2 SYGVKD. The length of the CDR3 is 15 residues. The CDR3 sequence: CAISVATGVNYGYTF.

In terms of frequency, this clonotype is medium-sized. The chain combines TRBV12-3 or TRBV12-4 with TRBJ2-3; the TCRdb D gene call, TRBD1, has no DNA to confirm it. This CDR3 region has 14 residues. CDR3 sequence reads: CASTRGRNTDTQYF.

V gene TRBV29-1 combines with J gene TRBJ2-1. This CDR3 region has 11 residues. From germline, CDR1 is SQVTM and CDR2 ANQGSEA. This CDR3 reads CTVDPTGEQFF.

By frequency, this clonotype is medium-sized. The chain combines TRBV19 with TRBJ2-3; checking the TCRdb D call of TRBD2 is not possible without DNA. The CDR3 is made up of 15 amino acids. From germline, CDR1 is LNHDA and CDR2 SQIVND (reference sequence). CDR3 loop: CASSIGTGITDTQYF.

This clonotype is deemed medium-sized (0.01 to 0.1%) by its frequency. The chain joins TRBV7-6 to TRBJ2-1; TCRdb lists TRBD1, though no DNA is available to test this call. CDR3 length: 14 residues. Germline CDR1 SGHVS, CDR2 FNYEAQ. The chain's CDR3 is CASSKQGTYNEQFF.

The chain links TRBV12-3 or TRBV12-4 to TRBJ1-6; the TCRdb call, TRBD1, lacks DNA for checking. This CDR3 is 15 amino acids long. CDR3: CASTGGGGTYSPLHF.

This clonotype is identified as medium-sized from frequency. CDR3 amino acids: CSASGVLHYGYTF. V gene TRBV20-1 combines with J gene TRBJ1-2; TCRdb's D call, TRBD1, is unchecked because there is no DNA. Germline values: CDR1 DFQATT, CDR2 SNEGSKA (reference sequence). The CDR3 totals 13 residues.

This clonotype ranks as medium-sized in terms of frequency. The chain joins TRBV29-1 to TRBJ1-6; the D call from TCRdb, TRBD1, cannot be confirmed without DNA. CDR1 SQVTM and CDR2 ANQGSEA come from the germline V gene. The CDR3 has 13 residues. The CDR3: CSVATGVDSPLHF.

The V gene is TRBV7-9, the J gene TRBJ1-2; with no DNA, the TCRdb D assignment of TRBD1 cannot be verified. This CDR3 has 16 amino acids. The germline V gene has CDR1 SEHNR and CDR2 FQNEAQ (reference sequence). The CDR3: CASSLLGTGDNYGYTF.

According to its frequency, this clonotype is medium-sized. The chain is built from TRBV6-5 and TRBJ2-1; there is no DNA to check the TCRdb D call of TRBD2. From germline, CDR1 is MNHEY and CDR2 SVGAGI. This CDR3 region has 16 residues. This chain's CDR3 is CASSYKGRQGGNEQFF.

The chain carries TRBV5-4 and TRBJ1-2; without DNA, the TCRdb call of TRBD1 cannot be checked. CDR3 size: 16 residues. Germline V gene lookup returns CDR1 SGHNT and CDR2 YYREEE (reference sequence). The CDR3 loop is CASSLELQGANYGYTF. The variable domain in full, completed from reference TRBV5-4 and TRBJ1-2, reads ETGVTQSPTHLIKTRGQQVTLRCSSQSGHNTVSWYQQALGQGPQFIFQYYREEENGRGNFPPRFSGLQFPNYSSELNVNALELDDSALYLCASSLELQGANYGYTFGSGTRLTVV.

Judged by frequency, this clonotype is medium-sized (0.01 to 0.1%). The gene calls are TRBV30 and TRBJ2-1; TCRdb names TRBD1, which stays unverified in the absence of DNA. Germline values: CDR1 GTSNPN, CDR2 SVGIG (reference sequence). The CDR3 length is 16 residues. The CDR3 sequence: CAWSASTGLAYNEQFF. Full variable domain (missing parts from reference TRBV30 and TRBJ2-1): SQTIHQWPATLVQPVGSPLSLECTVEGTSNPNLYWYRQAAGRGLQLLFYSVGIGQISSEVPQNLSASRPQDRQFILSSKKLLLSDSGFYLCAWSASTGLAYNEQFFGPGTRLTVL.

This clonotype is labeled medium-sized based on frequency. The rearrangement joins TRBV5-1 to TRBJ2-1; TCRdb designates TRBD1, a call that cannot be tested without DNA. Germline CDR1 is SGHRS and CDR2 is YFSETQ. This CDR3 comprises 15 residues. CDR3: CASSLSQGAANEQFF.

Measured by frequency, this clonotype is medium-sized. The chain couples TRBV7-2 to TRBJ2-1; there is no DNA to check the TCRdb D call of TRBD1. The CDR3 is 18 residues long. CDR1 is SGHTA, CDR2 FQGNSA, per germline. CDR3 protein: CASSLVFSGAGVYNEQFF.

This clonotype is deemed medium-sized by its frequency. V usage is TRBV20-1 and J usage is TRBJ1-6. CDR3 length: 14 residues. Germline V gene data show CDR1 as DFQATT and CDR2 as SNEGSKA (reference sequence). The CDR3: CSARPGLTNSPLHF.

This chain joins TRBV20-1 and TRBJ1-4; TCRdb proposes TRBD1, but this gene call is untestable without DNA. There are 13 residues in the CDR3. Germline V gene data show CDR1 as DFQATT and CDR2 as SNEGSKA (reference sequence). The chain's CDR3 is CSASRGGSEKLFF.

Judged by frequency, this clonotype is medium-sized. The chain recombines TRBV7-2 with TRBJ2-2. CDR3 length: 15 amino acids. Germline CDR1 SGHTA, CDR2 FQGNSA. CDR3 sequence reads: CASSPRLANTGELFF.

CDR3 protein: CASRAGALSEAFF. V is TRBV19 and J is TRBJ1-1. This CDR3 contains 13 residues. The V gene's germline CDR1 is LNHDA and CDR2 SQIVND (reference sequence). Full variable domain (remainder filled in from reference TRBV19 and TRBJ1-1): DGGITQSPKYLFRKEGQNVTLSCEQNLNHDAMYWYRQDPGQGLRLIYYSQIVNDFQKGDIAEGYSVSREKKESFPLTVTSAQKNPTAFYLCASRAGALSEAFFGQGTRLTVV.